One and the same sample provided the 27 T cell receptor beta chains below, sequenced in a study of blood T cell repertoires in COVID-19. Measured with immunoSEQ multiplex PCR; TCRdb has only the in-frame clones, and not every one. Among 120,000 or so clones listed, roughly 91% were seen once. The material sequenced was peripheral blood. The receptor set was obtained from a human donor in a cohort sampled during active COVID-19.

This clone occurred a few times. The same CDR3 is also encoded by other DNA sequences in this sample. The chain employs TRBV5-6 and TRBJ1-2; D is possibly TRBD1 (5 bases). Germline-derived CDR1 and CDR2 are SGHDT and YYEEEE. The CDR3 is 14 amino acids. The germline V and J ends were trimmed by 3 bases and 3 bases, with 12 bases remaining between them. CDR3 sequence (DNA): TGTGCCAGCAGCTCTGGACAAGGACACTATGGCTACACCTTC. Its protein is CASSSGQGHYGYTF.

The chain has TRBV30 and TRBJ1-1; D gene uncertain. V was pared by 1 base and J by 1 base, with 7 bases between. The germline gives CDR1 GTSNPN, CDR2 SVGIG (reference sequence). The CDR3 runs to 13 residues. DNA for the CDR3: TGTGCCTGGAGTGGACTGACGAACACTGAAGCTTTCTTT. It codes for CAWSGLTNTEAFF.

The chain links TRBV5-5 to TRBJ2-2; D is perhaps TRBD1 (5 bases). The CDR3 covers 16 residues. Trimming took 4 bases from V and 0 from J, leaving 13 bases between them. CDR1 is SGHKS and CDR2 is YYEKEE in the germline V gene (reference sequence). CDR3 protein: CASSPPDTANTGELFF. The CDR3, as DNA: TGTGCCAGCAGCCCGCCGGACACGGCGAACACCGGGGAGCTGTTTTTT.

This clone appeared a few times. V is TRBV11-2 and J is TRBJ2-7; a weak D match, TRBD1 (6 bases). CDR1 is SGHAT, CDR2 FQNNGV, per germline. V was cut by 6 bases and J by 2 bases, with 17 bases left in between. The CDR3 covers 15 residues. The CDR3 loop is CASSNNREPTYEQYF. CDR3 DNA: TGTGCCAGCAGTAACAACAGGGAGCCAACCTACGAGCAGTACTTC.

The chain combines TRBV5-4 with TRBJ1-2; a possible D gene is TRBD1 (5 bases). Per germline, CDR1 SGHNT and CDR2 YYREEE (reference sequence). The CDR3 runs to 13 residues. The V and J ends lost 3 bases and 5 bases respectively, with 11 bases between them. The CDR3 DNA sequence: TGTGCCAGCAGCTCCCAGGGTTTTTATGGCTACACCTTC. Translation gives CASSSQGFYGYTF.

The chain links TRBV6-5 to TRBJ1-3; TRBD1 agrees at 8 bases. V trimming: 9 bases; J trimming: 0 bases; junction bases outside the gene matches: 7. This CDR3 contains 15 residues. Per germline, CDR1 MNHEY and CDR2 SVGAGI. CDR3: CASVDRVVSGNTIYF. The CDR3 DNA is TGTGCCAGTGTGGACAGGGTGGTCTCTGGAAACACCATATATTTT.

The rearrangement uses TRBV19 and TRBJ1-3; no clear D gene. Germline V gene sequence: CDR1 LNHDA, CDR2 SQIVND (reference sequence). V lost 5 bases and J 0 bases, leaving 2 bases between the germline ends. The length of the CDR3 is 12 residues. The DNA for the CDR3 is TGTGCCAGTAGTTACTCTGGAAACACCATATATTTT. This codes for CASSYSGNTIYF.

The J gene is TRBJ2-7, the V gene TRBV12-3 or TRBV12-4; 8 bases map to TRBD1. The CDR3 runs to 12 residues. V lost 2 bases, J lost 7 bases, and 1 base stayed unmatched. The CDR3 reads CASSLRQGEQYF. The DNA of the CDR3 is TGTGCCAGCAGTTTACGACAGGGGGAGCAGTACTTC.

The rearrangement uses TRBV3-1 (or the pseudogene TRBV3-2) and TRBJ2-1; D remains unclear. V was pared by 0 bases and J by 0 bases, with 6 bases between. This CDR3 has 15 amino acids. Germline CDR1 LGHDT, CDR2 YNNKEL (reference sequence). CDR3 sequence: CASSQDYSSYNEQFF. DNA for the CDR3: TGTGCCAGCAGCCAAGATTACAGCTCCTACAATGAGCAGTTCTTC.

This rearrangement joins TRBV20-1 to TRBJ2-1; D is possibly TRBD2 (6 bases). V lost 3 bases and J 9 bases, leaving 21 bases between the germline ends. Germline CDR1 DFQATT, CDR2 SNEGSKA (reference sequence). There are 15 residues in the CDR3. CDR3 nucleotides: TGCAGTGCTAGTGACGGGAGCACGGGAAATACTGAGCAGTTCTTC. Translating it yields CSASDGSTGNTEQFF.

CDR3 DNA sequence: TGTGCCAGCAGCCCAAAACCGGGACTAGCGGTCAATGAGCAGTTCTTC. This translates into CASSPKPGLAVNEQFF. The rearrangement links TRBV5-4 to TRBJ2-1; TRBD2 aligns across 11 bases. The germline V gene encodes CDR1 SGHNT and CDR2 YYREEE (reference sequence). Trimming took 4 bases from V and 6 from J; bases not matched to a gene: 9. The CDR3 is 16 residues long.

The chain recombines TRBV18 with TRBJ2-7; the match to TRBD2 covers 14 bases. Germline values: CDR1 KGHSH, CDR2 LQKENI. The CDR3 is 14 amino acids. With 5 bases clipped from V and 6 bases from J, the junction kept 3 bases outside the gene matches. CDR3 DNA: TGTGCCAGCTCAGAGGGACTAGCGGGGGTCGAGCAGTACTTC. This encodes CASSEGLAGVEQYF.

The chain employs TRBV10-3 and TRBJ2-2; 7 nucleotides line up with TRBD2. Germline lookup yields CDR1 ENHRY and CDR2 SYGVKD. The CDR3 is made up of 17 amino acids. V lost 3 bases, J lost 2 bases, and 9 bases stayed unmatched. CDR3 sequence: CAISDRPSGGNTGELFF. For the CDR3, the DNA is TGTGCCATCAGTGATAGGCCTAGCGGAGGAAACACCGGGGAGCTGTTTTTT.

The V call is TRBV29-1, the J call TRBJ1-2; TRBD1 agrees at 7 bases. CDR3 length: 13 amino acids. Germline CDR1 SQVTM, CDR2 ANQGSEA. V lost 7 bases, J lost 3 bases, and 8 bases stayed unmatched. The CDR3 spells CSALTGLDYGYTF. The DNA for the CDR3 is TGCAGCGCTCTGACAGGGCTAGACTATGGCTACACCTTC.

The table lists this clone with a few counts. This chain uses TRBV6-2 or TRBV6-3 with TRBJ1-5, with D unclear. Per the germline V gene, CDR1 is MNHEY and CDR2 is SVGEGT. Trimming took 2 bases from V and 5 from J, leaving 19 bases between them. This CDR3 spans 17 amino acids. Written as DNA, the CDR3 is TGTGCCAGCAGTTACAACAGTAAAGTTCCGCATGATCAGCCCCAGCATTTT. It yields the protein CASSYNSKVPHDQPQHF.

The chain carries TRBV19 and TRBJ1-5; possibly TRBD1 for D (6 bases). Germline lookup yields CDR1 LNHDA and CDR2 SQIVND (reference sequence). This CDR3 has 15 residues. V was pared by 3 bases and J by 5 bases, with 14 bases between. The chain's CDR3 is CASSIRARGDQPQHF. CDR3 sequence (DNA): TGTGCCAGTAGTATTAGGGCCAGGGGAGATCAGCCCCAGCATTTT.

V is TRBV28 and J is TRBJ2-7; D is unclear. The V end lost 5 bases, the J end lost 0 bases, and 8 bases lay between the germline ends. The germline V gene encodes CDR1 MDHEN and CDR2 SYDVKM. This CDR3 spans 13 amino acids. The CDR3 reads CASSPRHSYEQYF. Here the CDR3 DNA reads TGTGCCAGCAGTCCCCGACACTCCTACGAGCAGTACTTC.

The chain employs TRBV7-6 and TRBJ1-1, with D hard to call. Trimming took off 4 bases at V and 0 bases at J, with 9 bases between the two ends. The CDR3 totals 14 residues. The germline V gene has CDR1 SGHVS and CDR2 FNYEAQ. The chain's CDR3 is CASSSWSLNTEAFF. CDR3 DNA: TGTGCCAGCAGCTCCTGGAGCCTGAACACTGAAGCTTTCTTT.

The chain employs TRBV6-2 or TRBV6-3 and TRBJ1-6; 8 bases are shared with TRBD1. The V gene end was trimmed by 2 bases and the J gene end by 7 bases; junction bases not matched to a gene: 7. Germline CDR1 reads MNHEY; CDR2 reads SVGEGT. This CDR3 is built from 16 residues. Here the CDR3 DNA reads TGTGCCAGCAGTTACCGGCAGGGGGCCGCGAATTCACCCCTCCACTTT. As protein: CASSYRQGAANSPLHF.

This clone showed up just once. The chain employs TRBV9 and TRBJ2-4; 9 nucleotides match TRBD2. Germline loops: CDR1 SGDLS, CDR2 YYNGEE. V shed 0 bases, J shed 3 bases, and the junction held 1 base outside the gene matches. This CDR3 region has 15 residues. The CDR3 loop is CASSVEAGGKNIQYF. The DNA of the CDR3 is TGTGCCAGCAGCGTAGAAGCGGGGGGCAAAAACATTCAGTACTTC.

The genes are TRBV28 and TRBJ2-7; 8 bases match TRBD2. The germline V gene encodes CDR1 MDHEN and CDR2 SYDVKM. The CDR3 length is 16 residues. Losses at the gene ends were 3 bases for V and 2 bases for J; bases not matched to a gene: 9. CDR3: CASSLNRQRGTYEQYF. The CDR3 DNA reads as TGTGCCAGCAGTTTGAATCGTCAGCGGGGGACCTACGAGCAGTACTTC.

This clone has just one count. The gene calls are TRBV20-1 and TRBJ2-7; the D gene is possibly TRBD2 (6 bases). The germline V gene encodes CDR1 DFQATT and CDR2 SNEGSKA (reference sequence). This CDR3 contains 11 residues. Trimming cost V 0 bases and J 7 bases, with 7 bases left between them. CDR3 residues: CSAREGGEQYF. The DNA of the CDR3 is TGCAGTGCTAGAGAGGGGGGTGAGCAGTACTTC.

The rearrangement uses TRBV28 and TRBJ2-1, with TRBD1 identical over 7 bases. CDR3 length: 13 residues. V gave up 2 bases and J gave up 7 bases; unmatched junction bases: 2. CDR1 MDHEN and CDR2 SYDVKM come from the germline V gene. The CDR3 loop reads CASSLQQGNEQFF. CDR3 DNA sequence: TGTGCCAGCAGTTTACAACAGGGGAATGAGCAGTTCTTC.

The chain employs TRBV4-2 and TRBJ1-4; 7 bases map to TRBD1. The CDR3 is 15 amino acids. Germline assignment: CDR1 LGHNA and CDR2 YNFKEQ. With V trimmed by 1 base and J by 8 bases, 7 bases remained unmatched. CDR3 DNA: TGTGCCAGCAGCCAAGTTCGACAGGGAGGAGAAAAACTGTTTTTT. It yields the protein CASSQVRQGGEKLFF.

V gene TRBV5-4 combines with J gene TRBJ2-3; the D gene is possibly TRBD2 (6 bases). The CDR3 is made up of 16 amino acids. The V and J ends lost 0 bases and 0 bases respectively, with 11 bases between them. The germline CDR1 and CDR2 sequences are SGHNT and YYREEE (reference sequence). The CDR3 spells CASSLAGGRSTDTQYF. CDR3 DNA: TGTGCCAGCAGCTTGGCCGGGGGAAGAAGCACAGATACGCAGTATTTT. Together with reference TRBV5-4 and TRBJ2-3, the CDR3 gives the full variable domain: ETGVTQSPTHLIKTRGQQVTLRCSSQSGHNTVSWYQQALGQGPQFIFQYYREEENGRGNFPPRFSGLQFPNYSSELNVNALELDDSALYLCASSLAGGRSTDTQYFGPGTRLTVL.

V gene TRBV9 combines with J gene TRBJ2-1; 9 bases align to TRBD1. V shed 4 bases and J 9 bases; nucleotides not matched to a gene: 11. CDR1 is SGDLS and CDR2 is YYNGEE in the germline V gene. The CDR3 spans 15 residues. The CDR3 protein is CASSPGGQGLGEQFF. The DNA of the CDR3 is TGTGCCAGCAGCCCAGGAGGACAGGGGCTGGGTGAGCAGTTCTTC.

V and J are TRBV6-6 and TRBJ1-2, with 8 bases that match TRBD1. Germline CDR1 and CDR2: MNHNY and SVGAGI (reference sequence). The J segment lost 5 bases and the V segment lost 6 bases, leaving 11 bases of the junction unmatched. The CDR3 extends over 15 amino acids. This CDR3 reads CASSLPGGKLYGYTF. The CDR3, as DNA: TGTGCCAGCAGCCTCCCAGGGGGCAAATTGTATGGCTACACCTTC.